This T cell receptor beta chain was sequenced during a study of regulatory T cells in long-lasting Graves disease. Combining iRepertoire HTBI primers with Arm-PCR of CDR3 regions, the authors built TCR beta libraries. TCRdb recomputed calls from the multiplex PCR reads with MiXCR, one row per CDR3 protein. The data hold more than 400,000 distinct CDR3 sequences, with about a sixth observed a single time. The V gene end was trimmed by 6 bases and the J gene end by 0 bases; junction bases not matched to a gene: 10. The germline V gene has CDR1 MDHEN and CDR2 SYDVKM. This CDR3 spans 16 amino acids. The time point is: newly diagnosed GD, antithyroid drugs for less than 3 months. Extracted PBMC RNA gave rise to the TCR library. Overall study results and limits: Persistent Graves' patients showed reduced TCR diversity versus newly diagnosed patients.

In regard to this clonotype: Its antigen remains unidentified.

These same data were also listed under a study on T cells in Graves' hyperthyroidism and ophthalmopathy.

The chain couples TRBV28 to TRBJ2-5; 7 bases fit TRBD1. The TCR originated in a woman aged 25 to 39 with Graves disease. The sequencing used peripheral blood mononuclear cells (PBMCs), collected at new diagnosis, from a patient treated with antithyroid drugs. DNA for the CDR3: TGTGCCAGCAGGTTTTCCGGGACAGCGTACCAAGAGACCCAGTACTTC. It is translated as CASRFSGTAYQETQYF.